Shown below are 32 T cell receptor beta chains from a single sample sequenced in a study of blood T cell repertoires in COVID-19. The data were produced by immunoSEQ multiplex PCR, yet TCRdb's version contains in-frame clones alone and is incomplete. Counted here are about 210,000 clones, just under 85% occurring once; the ten biggest clones make up 0.9% to 0.95%. The sample comprised peripheral blood. These receptors all stem from a man in his 60s with COVID-19, enrolled during active disease.

Comment on this clone: The sample has other DNA sequences that encode this CDR3 too. The rearrangement uses TRBV18 and TRBJ1-1; 9 bases line up with TRBD1. V shed 3 bases and J 1 base; nucleotides not matched to a gene: 3. Germline V CDR1 and CDR2: KGHSH, LQKENI. The CDR3 covers 15 residues. The CDR3 nucleotides are TGTGCCAGCTCACCTTTGACAGGGGGGAACACTGAAGCTTTCTTT. Protein: CASSPLTGGNTEAFF. Filled out from reference TRBV18 and TRBJ1-1, the complete variable domain reads NAGVMQNPRHLVRRRGQEARLRCSPMKGHSHVYWYRQLPEEGLKFMVYLQKENIIDESGMPKERFSAEFPKEGPSILRIQQVVRGDSAAYFCASSPLTGGNTEAFFGQGTRLTVV.

CDR3 protein: CASSLGDRADEKLFF. CDR3 DNA sequence: TGCGCCAGCAGCTTGGGGGACAGGGCGGATGAAAAACTGTTTTTT. The chain has TRBV5-1 and TRBJ1-4; the match to TRBD1 covers 9 bases. CDR1 SGHRS and CDR2 YFSETQ come from the germline V gene. The CDR3 covers 15 residues. J was trimmed by 6 bases and V by 0 bases; bases with no gene match: 3.

V is TRBV5-6 and J is TRBJ2-7; the match to TRBD1 covers 8 bases. Germline CDR1 reads SGHDT; CDR2 reads YYEEEE. J was trimmed by 3 bases and V by 1 base; bases with no gene match: 6. The CDR3 sequence is 15 residues long. This CDR3 is CASSLKFGQGYEQYF. The CDR3 region has the DNA TGTGCCAGCAGCTTGAAGTTCGGACAGGGCTACGAGCAGTACTTC.

The chain employs TRBV28 and TRBJ2-4; 14 nucleotides match TRBD2. V lost 5 bases to trimming and J lost 9 bases; unmatched junction nucleotides: 15. This CDR3 spans 18 amino acids. Germline V gene data show CDR1 as MDHEN and CDR2 as SYDVKM. The CDR3 sequence is CASSPPGLAGVRESIQYF. The CDR3 region has the DNA TGTGCCAGCAGTCCCCCGGGACTAGCGGGAGTTAGGGAAAGCATTCAGTACTTC.

This clone was recorded only once. The identical CDR3 is also encoded by other nucleotide sequences in the sample. The V call is TRBV5-1, the J call TRBJ2-1; D possibly corresponds to TRBD1 (8 bases). Trimming shortened V by 0 bases and J by 8 bases, and 12 bases separated the two germline ends. The CDR3 is 14 amino acids. Germline V gene data show CDR1 as SGHRS and CDR2 as YFSETQ. The CDR3 DNA sequence: TGCGCCAGCAGCTTGGGACAGGGGAGGGATGAGCAGTTCTTC. Its translation is CASSLGQGRDEQFF. The full variable domain, completed using reference TRBV5-1 and TRBJ2-1, is KAGVTQTPRYLIKTRGQQVTLSCSPISGHRSVSWYQQTPGQGLQFLFEYFSETQRNKGNFPGRFSGRQFSNSRSEMNVSTLELGDSALYLCASSLGQGRDEQFFGPGTRLTVL.

The genes are TRBV13 and TRBJ1-6, with TRBD1 as a possible D gene (6 bases). The V and J ends lost 5 bases and 8 bases respectively, with 16 bases between them. The V gene's germline CDR1 is PRHDT and CDR2 FYEKMQ (reference sequence). This CDR3 spans 15 amino acids. The CDR3 here is CASSPYLQGHSPLHF. CDR3 nucleotide sequence: TGTGCCAGCAGCCCATATTTACAGGGACATTCACCCCTCCACTTT. Looking up the rest from reference TRBV13 and TRBJ1-6 gives the full variable domain: AAGVIQSPRHLIKEKRETATLKCYPIPRHDTVYWYQQGPGQDPQFLISFYEKMQSDKGSIPDRFSAQQFSDYHSELNMSSLELGDSALYFCASSPYLQGHSPLHFGNGTRLTVT.

This clone was counted a few times. V and J are TRBV5-1 and TRBJ1-3, with D possibly TRBD1 on 5 matching bases. The V and J ends lost 3 bases and 0 bases respectively, with 13 bases between them. This CDR3 contains 16 residues. Germline loops: CDR1 SGHRS, CDR2 YFSETQ. CDR3 sequence (DNA): TGCGCCAGCAGCTCCTTTACAGGAGACTCTGGAAACACCATATATTTT. It yields the protein CASSSFTGDSGNTIYF.

J is TRBJ1-2 and V is TRBV7-9; perhaps TRBD1 as D (5 bases). V was trimmed by 0 bases and J by 2 bases, leaving 10 bases between them. This CDR3 contains 15 residues. Germline V lookup: CDR1 SEHNR, CDR2 FQNEAQ (reference sequence). CDR3 amino acids: CASSLAGQRNYGYTF. The CDR3 nucleotides are TGTGCCAGCAGCTTAGCGGGGCAGAGGAACTATGGCTACACCTTC.

The chain is built from TRBV7-9 and TRBJ2-6, with 8 nucleotides matching TRBD2. Per germline, CDR1 SEHNR and CDR2 FQNEAQ (reference sequence). The CDR3 has 17 residues. With 4 bases clipped from V and 4 bases from J, the junction kept 9 bases outside the gene matches. The CDR3 DNA is TGTGCCAGCAGCTCTCCGGGACTAGTAAGCGGGGCCAACGTCCTGACTTTC. Its protein is CASSSPGLVSGANVLTF.

This rearrangement joins TRBV9 to TRBJ1-2, with 8 bases matching TRBD1. The germline gives CDR1 SGDLS, CDR2 YYNGEE. After removal of 3 bases from V and 6 bases from J, the junction contained 10 bases not matched to a gene. This CDR3 has 15 residues. The CDR3 loop reads CASSATGGLLDGYTF. The CDR3 bases are TGTGCCAGCAGCGCAACAGGGGGTCTACTAGATGGCTACACCTTC.

The gene calls are TRBV2 and TRBJ1-5; TRBD1 aligns across 7 bases. Unmatched junction bases numbered 6, after V lost 3 bases and J lost 4 bases. There are 15 residues in the CDR3. Germline CDR1 SNHLY, CDR2 FYNNEI. CDR3 in DNA: TGTGCCAGCAGTGACTCTCGGACAGGAAATCAGCCCCAGCATTTT. It codes for CASSDSRTGNQPQHF.

This sequence joins TRBV10-1 and TRBJ1-3, with D hard to call. Trimming took off 0 bases at V and 4 bases at J, with 7 bases between the two ends. CDR3 length equals 14 residues. Germline V gives CDR1 WNHNN, CDR2 SYGVQD (reference sequence). The CDR3 protein is CASSESPGGNTIYF. The CDR3 DNA reads as TGCGCCAGCAGTGAGTCGCCGGGGGGAAACACCATATATTTT.

The DNA of the CDR3 is TGTGCCAGCAGTTACACCGGACAGCCTAATTCACCCCTCCACTTT. As protein: CASSYTGQPNSPLHF. The chain has TRBV6-5 and TRBJ1-6; D is possibly TRBD1 (6 bases). The CDR3 covers 15 residues. Germline V lookup: CDR1 MNHEY, CDR2 SVGAGI. Trimming left V 2 bases short and J 6 bases short, with 11 bases between.

With regard to this clone: Other DNA sequences in the sample encode the same CDR3. J is TRBJ1-5 and V is TRBV5-1; D gene ambiguous. Germline CDR1 is SGHRS and CDR2 is YFSETQ. The CDR3 is made up of 15 amino acids. V was pared by 0 bases and J by 0 bases, with 7 bases between. CDR3 residues: CASSLAGDSNQPQHF. CDR3 bases: TGCGCCAGCAGCTTGGCCGGAGATAGCAATCAGCCCCAGCATTTT. Complete variable domain (other parts from reference TRBV5-1 and TRBJ1-5): KAGVTQTPRYLIKTRGQQVTLSCSPISGHRSVSWYQQTPGQGLQFLFEYFSETQRNKGNFPGRFSGRQFSNSRSEMNVSTLELGDSALYLCASSLAGDSNQPQHFGDGTRLSIL.

The chain links TRBV18 to TRBJ1-1, with 8 bases that match TRBD1. CDR3 length: 12 residues. CDR1 and CDR2 (germline): KGHSH, LQKENI. Trimming cost V 4 bases and J 7 bases; bases outside gene matches: 2. For the CDR3, the DNA is TGTGCCAGCTCACTAGGACAGGGTGAAGCTTTCTTT. It translates to CASSLGQGEAFF. Variable domain in full (rest from reference TRBV18 and TRBJ1-1): NAGVMQNPRHLVRRRGQEARLRCSPMKGHSHVYWYRQLPEEGLKFMVYLQKENIIDESGMPKERFSAEFPKEGPSILRIQQVVRGDSAAYFCASSLGQGEAFFGQGTRLTVV.

The chain joins TRBV5-4 to TRBJ2-1; TRBD2 matches 8 bases. After removal of 4 bases from V and 8 bases from J, the junction contained 11 bases not matched to a gene. The CDR3 contains 15 residues. Per germline, CDR1 SGHNT and CDR2 YYREEE (reference sequence). In DNA, the CDR3 is TGTGCCAGCAGCAGGGGACTAGGGGGTAGCGATGAGCAGTTCTTC. Amino acids: CASSRGLGGSDEQFF.

In its sample, this clone was seen a few times. This chain connects TRBV25-1 to TRBJ2-2, with TRBD1 identical over 7 bases. CDR3 length equals 14 residues. Germline CDR1 and CDR2: MGHDK and SYGVNS. The junction had 7 bases not matched to a gene; V was cut back by 7 bases and J by 5 bases. The CDR3 is CASTSTGRTGELFF. In nucleotides, the CDR3 is TGTGCCAGCACCTCGACAGGGCGGACCGGGGAGCTGTTTTTT.

Only a few counts were recorded for this clone. This sequence joins TRBV2 and TRBJ1-1; D gene uncertain. The CDR3 length is 14 residues. Deletions cut 9 bases from V and 3 bases from J, with 17 bases between. Germline assignment: CDR1 SNHLY and CDR2 FYNNEI. The CDR3 DNA follows: TGTGCCAGTCTCGTCGGGATGTTGGACACTGAAGCTTTCTTT. Amino acid sequence: CASLVGMLDTEAFF.

The rearrangement links TRBV4-3 to TRBJ2-4; 9 bases map to TRBD1. Germline loops: CDR1 LGHNA, CDR2 YSLEER. V lost 4 bases to trimming and J lost 7 bases; unmatched junction nucleotides: 8. There are 15 residues in the CDR3. DNA for the CDR3: TGCGCCAGCAGCCCACAAACAGGGGGCTTGAACATTCAGTACTTC. It is translated as CASSPQTGGLNIQYF.

The genes are TRBV7-8 and TRBJ2-2; D is unclear. Between the trimmed V and J ends, which lost 2 bases and 5 bases, there was a span of 12 bases. The germline CDR1 and CDR2 sequences are SGHVS and FQNEAQ. This CDR3 has 15 residues. In DNA, the CDR3 is TGTGCCAGCAGCTTACGGGTTCGGCAAACCGGGGAGCTGTTTTTT. This gives the protein CASSLRVRQTGELFF.

This clone was detected once. The chain couples TRBV2 to TRBJ2-7, with 9 bases fitting TRBD1. Germline CDR1 is SNHLY and CDR2 is FYNNEI. CDR3 size: 14 residues. The ends lost 5 bases at V and 4 bases at J; junction bases unmatched: 6. The CDR3 DNA reads TGTGCCAGCAGTCTGACAGGGGGATTTTACGAGCAGTACTTC. It is translated as CASSLTGGFYEQYF.

The rearrangement links TRBV7-2 to TRBJ2-1; 7 positions agree with TRBD2. Germline V CDR1 and CDR2: SGHTA, FQGNSA. The ends lost 1 base at V and 7 bases at J; junction bases unmatched: 1. This CDR3 contains 13 residues. The chain's CDR3 is CASSLGTRNEQFF. The DNA for the CDR3 is TGTGCCAGCAGCTTAGGGACTAGGAATGAGCAGTTCTTC. Full variable domain (remainder filled in from reference TRBV7-2 and TRBJ2-1): GAGVSQSPSNKVTEKGKDVELRCDPISGHTALYWYRQSLGQGLEFLIYFQGNSAPDKSGLPSDRFSAERTGGSVSTLTIQRTQQEDSAVYLCASSLGTRNEQFFGPGTRLTVL.

This sequence joins TRBV6-1 and TRBJ1-5, with unresolved D. There are 14 residues in the CDR3. CDR1 and CDR2 from the germline V gene are MNHNS and SASEGT. The V and J ends lost 2 bases and 0 bases respectively, with 5 bases between them. The CDR3 coding sequence is TGTGCCAGCAGTGAATTTTATAGCAATCAGCCCCAGCATTTT. It is translated as CASSEFYSNQPQHF.

The genes are TRBV2 and TRBJ2-5, with a weak D call TRBD2 (5 bases). Trimming removed 7 bases at V and 4 bases at J, with 10 bases between. CDR1 SNHLY and CDR2 FYNNEI come from the germline V gene. The CDR3 has 12 amino acids. CDR3 in DNA: TGTGCCAGCACAGGAGGAGGAGAGACCCAGTACTTC. Amino acids: CASTGGGETQYF.

V and J are TRBV15 and TRBJ2-1; 7 bases are a match to TRBD2. CDR1 is LNHNV, CDR2 YYDKDF, per germline (reference sequence). V was clipped by 0 bases and J by 4 bases; unmatched bases: 6. The CDR3 is 16 residues long. CDR3 nucleotide sequence: TGTGCCACCAGCAGAGACCCCGGGAGGTTTTACAATGAGCAGTTCTTC. Translation: CATSRDPGRFYNEQFF.

The chain couples TRBV2 to TRBJ2-2, with D unresolved. V lost 7 bases, J lost 4 bases, and 4 bases lay in between. The CDR3 length is 11 residues. Germline CDR1 and CDR2: SNHLY and FYNNEI. In DNA form, the CDR3 reads TGTGCCAGCACGGGCACCGGGGAGCTGTTTTTT. It encodes CASTGTGELFF.

The chain carries TRBV28 and TRBJ2-1; 9 bases are a match to TRBD2. Germline trimming cut 7 bases from V and 2 bases from J; bases unmatched to any gene: 6. The CDR3 runs to 15 residues. CDR1 is MDHEN, CDR2 SYDVKM, per germline. The CDR3 loop is CASIEAGGPYNEQFF. The CDR3 DNA is TGTGCCAGCATAGAGGCGGGAGGGCCCTACAATGAGCAGTTCTTC.

The chain has TRBV7-2 and TRBJ2-2; no clear D gene. There are 14 residues in the CDR3. Germline V gives CDR1 SGHTA, CDR2 FQGNSA. Trimming pared 1 base from V and 5 bases from J, leaving 8 bases between. DNA of the CDR3: TGTGCCAGCAGCTTAGGACAAACTACCGGGGAGCTGTTTTTT. Translated, it gives CASSLGQTTGELFF. Using reference TRBV7-2 and TRBJ2-2 for the parts outside the CDR3, the full variable domain is GAGVSQSPSNKVTEKGKDVELRCDPISGHTALYWYRQSLGQGLEFLIYFQGNSAPDKSGLPSDRFSAERTGGSVSTLTIQRTQQEDSAVYLCASSLGQTTGELFFGEGSRLTVL.

The chain joins TRBV13 to TRBJ2-1, with 8 positions matching TRBD2. The germline V gene encodes CDR1 PRHDT and CDR2 FYEKMQ (reference sequence). Unmatched junction bases numbered 13, after V lost 5 bases and J lost 1 base. The CDR3 consists of 18 residues. CDR3 in DNA: TGTGCCAGCAGCCCATTGCGATCAAGCGGGAGTTCCTACAATGAGCAGTTCTTC. Encoded protein: CASSPLRSSGSSYNEQFF.

The rearrangement joins TRBV7-9 to TRBJ1-2; possibly TRBD1 for D (5 bases). This CDR3 is built from 12 residues. V dropped 7 bases and J dropped 3 bases, with 9 bases sitting between them. CDR1 and CDR2 (germline): SEHNR, FQNEAQ (reference sequence). The CDR3 nucleotides read TGTGCCAGCACCCGGGGGGACTATGGCTACACCTTC. It is translated as CASTRGDYGYTF.

The J gene is TRBJ1-2, the V gene TRBV12-3 or TRBV12-4; no clear D gene. Trimming removed 1 base at V and 7 bases at J, with 10 bases between. The CDR3 sequence is 13 residues long. Written as DNA, the CDR3 is TGTGCCAGCAGTTTAGAAGGAGTTGCTGGCTACACCTTC. Translating it yields CASSLEGVAGYTF.

V gene TRBV28 combines with J gene TRBJ2-1; 11 bases align to TRBD2. Germline V CDR1 and CDR2: MDHEN, SYDVKM. V was clipped by 2 bases and J by 5 bases; unmatched bases: 5. CDR3 size: 16 residues. This chain's CDR3 is CASSLGGTSGDNEQFF. In nucleotides, the CDR3 is TGTGCCAGCAGTTTAGGAGGGACTAGCGGAGACAATGAGCAGTTCTTC.